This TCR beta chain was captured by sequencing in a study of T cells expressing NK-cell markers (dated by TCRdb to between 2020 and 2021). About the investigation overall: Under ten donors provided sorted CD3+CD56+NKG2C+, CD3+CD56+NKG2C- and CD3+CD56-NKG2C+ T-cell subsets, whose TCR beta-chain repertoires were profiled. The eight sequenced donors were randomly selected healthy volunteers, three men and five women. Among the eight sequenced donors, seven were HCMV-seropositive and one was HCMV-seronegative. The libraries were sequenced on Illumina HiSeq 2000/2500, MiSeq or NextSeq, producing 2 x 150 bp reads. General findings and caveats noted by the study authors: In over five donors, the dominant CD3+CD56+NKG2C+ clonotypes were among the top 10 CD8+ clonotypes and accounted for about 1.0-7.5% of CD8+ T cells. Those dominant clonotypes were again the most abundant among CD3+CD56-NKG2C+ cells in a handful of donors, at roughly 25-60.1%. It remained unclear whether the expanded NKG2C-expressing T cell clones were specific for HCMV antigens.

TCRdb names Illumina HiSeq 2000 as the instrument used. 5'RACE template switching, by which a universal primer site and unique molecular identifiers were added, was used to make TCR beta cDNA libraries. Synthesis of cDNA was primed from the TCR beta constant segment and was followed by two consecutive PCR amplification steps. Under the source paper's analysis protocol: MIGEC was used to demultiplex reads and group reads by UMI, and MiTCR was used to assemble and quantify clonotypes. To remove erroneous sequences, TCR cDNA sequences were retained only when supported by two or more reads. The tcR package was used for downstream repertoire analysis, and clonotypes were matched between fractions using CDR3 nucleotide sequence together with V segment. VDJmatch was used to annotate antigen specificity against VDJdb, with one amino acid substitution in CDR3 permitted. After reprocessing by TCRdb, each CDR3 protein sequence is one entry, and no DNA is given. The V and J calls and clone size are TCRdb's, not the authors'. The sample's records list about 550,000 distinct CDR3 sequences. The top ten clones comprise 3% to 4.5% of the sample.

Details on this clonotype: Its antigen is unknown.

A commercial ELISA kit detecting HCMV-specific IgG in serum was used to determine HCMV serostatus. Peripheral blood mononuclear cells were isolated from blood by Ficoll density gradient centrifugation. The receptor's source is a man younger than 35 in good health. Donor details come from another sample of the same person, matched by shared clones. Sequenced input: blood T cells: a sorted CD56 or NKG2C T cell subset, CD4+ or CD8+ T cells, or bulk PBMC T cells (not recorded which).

The CDR3 sequence is CASSVGAMGQFF. Here the chain combines TRBV9 and TRBJ2-1. Counted from cysteine to phenylalanine, this CDR3 has 12 amino acids. The DNA is unrecorded. The germline V gene provides CDR1 SGDLS and CDR2 YYNGEE.